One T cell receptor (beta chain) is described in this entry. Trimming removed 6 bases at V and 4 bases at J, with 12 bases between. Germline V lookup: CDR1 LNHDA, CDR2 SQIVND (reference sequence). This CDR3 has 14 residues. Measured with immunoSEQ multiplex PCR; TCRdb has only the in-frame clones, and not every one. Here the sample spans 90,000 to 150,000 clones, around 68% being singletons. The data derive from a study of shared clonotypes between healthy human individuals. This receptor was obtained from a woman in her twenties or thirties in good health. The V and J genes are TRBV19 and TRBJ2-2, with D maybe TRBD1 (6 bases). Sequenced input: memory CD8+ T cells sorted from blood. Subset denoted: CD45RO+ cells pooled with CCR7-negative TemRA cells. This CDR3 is CASRFIGGTGELFF. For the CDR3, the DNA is TGTGCCAGTAGATTTATAGGGGGCACCGGGGAGCTGTTTTTT.